This TCR beta chain is from a study of blood T cell repertoires in COVID-19. Study context: Sites across the United States, Italy and Spain contributed samples from acute and convalescent COVID-19. T cells, B-cell-depleted T cells, or PBMCs supplied cDNA or gDNA.

Authors' processing steps: Scientists estimated how many nucleated cells there were by amplifying reference gene primers. Assay used: immunoSEQ multiplex PCR; TCRdb lists only in-frame clones, some missing. The D gene and trimming were derived from the DNA, and the V and J assignments and clone size from that table. The sample records 210,000 or so clones, 87% being singletons. V shed 4 bases, J shed 7 bases, and the junction held 7 bases outside the gene matches. Germline CDR1 is SGHRS and CDR2 is YFSETQ. There are 14 residues in the CDR3. Sequences were obtained from peripheral blood. The receptor comes from a woman between 18 and 30 years old who had recovered from COVID-19. This chain links TRBV5-1 with TRBJ2-1, with TRBD2 matching 8 bases. The CDR3 DNA is TGCGCCAGCAGCAAAGCGGGAGCGGGGAATGAGCAGTTCTTC. Translation gives CASSKAGAGNEQFF.